Described below is a single T cell receptor (beta chain) sequence and its context. In germline, CDR1 is MNHEY, CDR2 SVGEGT. The CDR3 contains 17 residues. The junction had 8 bases not matched to a gene; V was cut back by 0 bases and J by 0 bases. Sequencing used immunoSEQ multiplex PCR; TCRdb keeps in-frame clones, though not all of them. The table lists 150,000 to 200,000 clones, roughly 80% of them singletons, with roughly 15% in the top ten. These data belong to a study of blood T cell repertoires in COVID-19. As for the study in general: The cDNA or gDNA used as material had been derived from T cells, B-cell-depleted T cells, or PBMCs.

The Seattle patients, enrolled during active infection, were followed longitudinally. This chain uses TRBV6-2 or TRBV6-3 with TRBJ2-7, with TRBD1 matching 7 bases. This sequence originates from an older woman with COVID-19, enrolled during active disease. Sequenced sample: peripheral blood. CDR3 in amino acids: CASSYSFGTASSYEQYF. The CDR3 nucleotides read TGTGCCAGCAGTTACTCATTCGGGACAGCGAGCTCCTACGAGCAGTACTTC.